The clone carrying this TCR beta chain was detected many times. These data belong to a study of T cells after yellow fever vaccination. Whole-study findings and limits: Detection of almost all vaccine-responding clonotypes in sorted memory subsets failed on day 0.

5'RACE template switching added a universal primer site and UMIs to TCR cDNA. TCRdb called the 5' RACE reads again in MiXCR, with one record for every CDR3 protein. The table includes about 32,000 distinct CDR3 sequences, roughly a tenth detected once. The CDR3 runs 13 residues. V dropped 2 bases and J dropped 2 bases, with 5 bases sitting between them. Germline V gives CDR1 MRHNA, CDR2 SNTAGT. The chain recombines TRBV6-4 with TRBJ2-3; unclear D gene. This material consisted of PBMCs, either bulk or a sorted T-cell subset (CD4+, CD8+, memory, or dextramer-sorted; not recorded which), taken roughly 15 days after the first yellow fever vaccination. The TCR was taken from a man between 18 and 29 years old who received the YFV17D yellow fever vaccine. CDR3 nucleotides: TGTGCCAGCAGTGACGGGCCCACAGATACGCAGTATTTT. Translation gives CASSDGPTDTQYF.